One sample yielded the 13 T cell receptor beta chains listed below, sequenced in a study of Ad26.COV2.S vaccination and SARS-CoV-2 variants. Clones were sequenced by immunoSEQ multiplex PCR, and TCRdb holds only the in-frame ones, with some missing. The table includes fewer than 400,000 clones, more than 70% detected once. The treatment is: 19 received Ad26.COV2.S at low or high dose, single or two shots; about 5 received placebo; per-sample allocation not given. Collection of samples fell on day 63 after the first vaccine or placebo injection. The starting material was peripheral blood, obtained in a trial of Ad26.COV2.S vaccine versus placebo. The receptors originated from a person aged 18-65 years who received the Ad26.COV2.S COVID-19 vaccine or a placebo.

This chain uses TRBV6-5 with TRBJ2-3; D is ambiguous. Germline V gene data show CDR1 as MNHEY and CDR2 as SVGAGI. V was pared by 4 bases and J by 0 bases, with 8 bases between. The CDR3 contains 14 residues. CDR3 coding DNA: TGTGCCAGCAGTTTAGGCTCTAGCACAGATACGCAGTATTTT. Translation: CASSLGSSTDTQYF.

This clone was seen once. One end of the junction varies from germline; a read error may be responsible. J is TRBJ1-5 and V is TRBV5-5, with D unclear. The length of the CDR3 is 14 residues. The germline CDR1 and CDR2 sequences are SGHKS and YYEKEE (reference sequence). The CDR3 nucleotides read TGTGCCAGCAGCTTGGGCCGAGTCTCTCAGGCCCAGCATTTT. This encodes CASSLGRVSQAQHF.

This rearrangement joins TRBV25-1 to TRBJ2-3, with a tentative D call TRBD2 (7 bases). The CDR3 extends over 15 amino acids. With 7 bases removed from V and 0 bases from J, the gap between germline ends came to 14 bases. Germline CDR1 MGHDK, CDR2 SYGVNS. CDR3 in amino acids: CASNEGGLSTDTQYF. The CDR3 bases are TGTGCCAGCAATGAGGGGGGGCTAAGCACAGATACGCAGTATTTT.

The chain joins TRBV24-1 to TRBJ2-1; D call uncertain. Germline assignment: CDR1 KGHDR and CDR2 SFDVKD. The CDR3 covers 13 residues. Trimming left V 4 bases short and J 0 bases short, with 3 bases between. Here the CDR3 reads CATSEDSYNEQFF. For the CDR3, the DNA is TGTGCCACCAGTGAGGACTCCTACAATGAGCAGTTCTTC.

The chain links TRBV5-1 to TRBJ1-2; 8 nucleotides line up with TRBD1. J was trimmed by 7 bases and V by 4 bases; bases with no gene match: 12. This CDR3 region has 15 residues. Per the germline V gene, CDR1 is SGHRS and CDR2 is YFSETQ. The CDR3 sequence is CASSRGQGRWGGYTF. The CDR3 DNA sequence: TGCGCCAGCAGCCGTGGACAGGGCCGTTGGGGTGGCTACACCTTC.

The chain has TRBV5-6 and TRBJ1-3, with D possibly matching TRBD1 (5 bases). The CDR3 spans 14 residues. The germline V gene has CDR1 SGHDT and CDR2 YYEEEE. V lost 4 bases and J lost 2, with 10 bases in between. As DNA, the CDR3 is TGTGCCAGCAGCCAAGGGGTCCCTGGAAACACCATATATTTT. Translation gives CASSQGVPGNTIYF.

The chain combines TRBV29-1 with TRBJ1-1; maybe TRBD1 (5 bases). Germline V gene lookup returns CDR1 SQVTM and CDR2 ANQGSEA. CDR3 length: 13 amino acids. Trimming took 4 bases from V and 0 from J, leaving 9 bases between them. The CDR3 protein is CSVVRGMNTEAFF. The DNA of the CDR3 is TGCAGCGTTGTTCGGGGCATGAACACTGAAGCTTTCTTT.

The chain recombines TRBV5-6 with TRBJ2-7; TRBD1 aligns across 10 bases. The CDR3 has 15 residues. Germline V gives CDR1 SGHDT, CDR2 YYEEEE. V trimming: 0 bases; J trimming: 2 bases; junction bases outside the gene matches: 2. CDR3 region: CASSLAGTGAYEQYF. DNA of the CDR3: TGTGCCAGCAGCTTGGCTGGGACAGGGGCCTACGAGCAGTACTTC. The full variable domain, in which reference TRBV5-6 and TRBJ2-7 provide the parts outside the CDR3, is DAGVTQSPTHLIKTRGQQVTLRCSPKSGHDTVSWYQQALGQGPQFIFQYYEEEERQRGNFPDRFSGHQFPNYSSELNVNALLLGDSALYLCASSLAGTGAYEQYFGPGTRLTVT.

This clone was counted only a few times. The V and J genes are TRBV6-5 and TRBJ2-2; 7 bases are a match to TRBD1. V lost 6 bases to trimming and J lost 4 bases; unmatched junction nucleotides: 8. Looked up from germline, CDR1 is MNHEY and CDR2 is SVGAGI. The CDR3 loop spans 15 amino acids. CDR3 region: CASSLSGQSTGELFF. Here the CDR3 DNA reads TGTGCCAGCAGCCTATCGGGACAGTCCACCGGGGAGCTGTTTTTT.

This clone was counted once. The rearrangement joins TRBV19 to TRBJ2-1; D perhaps matches TRBD1 (6 bases). Trimming shortened V by 2 bases and J by 9 bases, and 17 bases separated the two germline ends. The CDR3 runs to 15 residues. The germline CDR1 and CDR2 sequences are LNHDA and SQIVND (reference sequence). The CDR3 coding sequence is TGTGCCAGTAGTATAAGCAGGGGTGGTCGGGGTGAGCAGTTCTTC. Translated, it gives CASSISRGGRGEQFF.

The chain carries TRBV5-1 and TRBJ1-3; D ambiguous. This CDR3 has 17 amino acids. Trimming shortened V by 2 bases and J by 0 bases, and 15 bases separated the two germline ends. The germline V gene has CDR1 SGHRS and CDR2 YFSETQ. The CDR3 protein is CASSFNLDGRSGNTIYF. In DNA, the CDR3 is TGCGCCAGCAGCTTCAACCTGGACGGGCGCTCTGGAAACACCATATATTTT.

The rearrangement uses TRBV5-6 and TRBJ2-1, with 9 bases that match TRBD2. The CDR3 spans 17 residues. The V and J ends lost 0 bases and 3 bases, in that order; junction bases with no gene match: 7. Germline V gene sequence: CDR1 SGHDT, CDR2 YYEEEE. This CDR3 reads CASSLVARTSVYNEQFF. For the CDR3, the DNA is TGTGCCAGCAGCTTGGTGGCCCGGACTAGCGTCTACAATGAGCAGTTCTTC.

This chain links TRBV11-1 with TRBJ2-1; 8 nucleotides match TRBD1. With 4 bases clipped from V and 8 bases from J, the junction kept 10 bases outside the gene matches. Germline lookup yields CDR1 SGHAT and CDR2 FQDESV (reference sequence). This CDR3 comprises 15 residues. Here the CDR3 reads CASSSWTGKMDEQFF. DNA for the CDR3: TGTGCCAGCAGCTCATGGACAGGGAAAATGGATGAGCAGTTCTTC. The complete variable domain, with remaining parts taken from reference TRBV11-1 and TRBJ2-1, reads EAEVAQSPRYKITEKSQAVAFWCDPISGHATLYWYRQILGQGPELLVQFQDESVVDDSQLPKDRFSAERLKGVDSTLKIQPAELGDSAMYLCASSSWTGKMDEQFFGPGTRLTVL.